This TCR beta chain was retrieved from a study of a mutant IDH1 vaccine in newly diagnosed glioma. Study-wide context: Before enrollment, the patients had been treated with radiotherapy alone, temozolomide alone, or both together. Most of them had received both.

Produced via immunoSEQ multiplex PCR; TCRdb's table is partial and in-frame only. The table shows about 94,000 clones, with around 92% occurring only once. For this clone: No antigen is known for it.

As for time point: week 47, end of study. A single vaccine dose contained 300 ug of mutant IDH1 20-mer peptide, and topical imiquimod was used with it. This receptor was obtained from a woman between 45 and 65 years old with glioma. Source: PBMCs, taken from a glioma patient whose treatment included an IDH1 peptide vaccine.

This CDR3 reads CATSSQPNYGYTF. CDR3 bases: TGTGCCACCAGCAGCCAGCCTAACTATGGCTACACCTTC. The chain recombines TRBV15 with TRBJ1-2; D uncertain. The CDR3 spans 13 residues. V dropped 3 bases and J dropped 0 bases, with 5 bases sitting between them. Germline V gene sequence: CDR1 LNHNV, CDR2 YYDKDF (reference sequence). Looking up the rest from reference TRBV15 and TRBJ1-2 gives the full variable domain: DAMVIQNPRYQVTQFGKPVTLSCSQTLNHNVMYWYQQKSSQAPKLLFHYYDKDFNNEADTPDNFQSRRPNTSFCFLDIRSPGLGDTAMYLCATSSQPNYGYTFGSGTRLTVV.